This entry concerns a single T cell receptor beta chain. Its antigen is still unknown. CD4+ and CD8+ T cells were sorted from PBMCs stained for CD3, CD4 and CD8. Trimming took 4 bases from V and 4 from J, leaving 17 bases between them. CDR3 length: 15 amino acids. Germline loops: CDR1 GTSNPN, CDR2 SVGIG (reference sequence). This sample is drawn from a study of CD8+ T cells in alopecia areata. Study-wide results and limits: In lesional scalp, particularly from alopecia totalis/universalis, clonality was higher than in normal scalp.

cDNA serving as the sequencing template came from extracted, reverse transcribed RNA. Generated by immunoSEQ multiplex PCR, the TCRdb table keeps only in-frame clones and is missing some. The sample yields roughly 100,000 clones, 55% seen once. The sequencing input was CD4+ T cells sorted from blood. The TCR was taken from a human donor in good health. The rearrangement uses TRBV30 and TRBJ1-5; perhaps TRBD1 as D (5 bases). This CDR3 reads CAWTDQGAGNQPQHF. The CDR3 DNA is TGTGCCTGGACCGACCAAGGGGCTGGGAATCAGCCCCAGCATTTT.